What follows describes a single T cell receptor beta chain. This CDR3 spans 15 amino acids. With 10 bases removed from V and 2 bases from J, the gap between germline ends came to 18 bases. CDR1 and CDR2 (germline): MDHEN, SYDVKM. The record originates from a study of blood T cell repertoires in COVID-19. Whole-study context: The origin of the acute and convalescent COVID-19 samples was the United States, Italy and Spain. Nucleic acid was either cDNA or gDNA, and it came from T cells, B-cell-depleted T cells, or PBMCs.

Generated by immunoSEQ multiplex PCR, the TCRdb table keeps only in-frame clones and is missing some. Here the sample spans hundreds of thousands of clones, around 91% being singletons. Participants were aged 18 to 89 years, lived in 20 to 25 US areas, and enrolled virtually. Clinical histories supplied by participants themselves formed the basis of cohort assignment. The source of this sequence is a man under 40 who had recovered from COVID-19. The chain combines TRBV28 with TRBJ2-1; the D gene is possibly TRBD1 (6 bases). Sequencing used PBMCs or T cells enriched from blood (not recorded which). The CDR3 DNA sequence: TGTGCCACCACTTTGTCAGGGGCCACCTACAATGAGCAGTTCTTC. Amino acids: CATTLSGATYNEQFF.